The 11 T cell receptor beta chains given below trace back to one sample, sequenced in a study of cytomegalovirus exposure and HLA in healthy donors (dated by TCRdb to about 2017). To prepare the library, the immunoSEQ multiplex PCR assay was applied. For the multiplex PCR, a mixture combining 60 forward primers for TCR Vbeta segments and 13 reverse primers for TCR Jbeta segments was used. Imported from immuneACCESS, the table was reduced by TCRdb to in-frame sequences with V and J called. These copies leave out some clones; in studies compared against another copy, an unresolved V gene accounts for under half, and the cause of the remainder is not known. The sample data list roughly 120,000 clones, and over 75% of these were observed just once. 9.5% to 15% of the sample is taken by the ten largest. The sequencing input was PBMCs. These receptors all come from a woman in her thirties or forties in good health and CMV-seropositive.

The chain carries TRBV6-5 and TRBJ2-3, with D perhaps matching TRBD2 (5 bases). Per the germline V gene, CDR1 is MNHEY and CDR2 is SVGAGI. This CDR3 is 11 amino acids long. Trimming stripped 2 bases from V and 11 bases from J, with 8 bases between. The CDR3 spells CASSYERVQYF. The CDR3 nucleotides are TGTGCCAGCAGTTACGAGAGGGTGCAGTATTTT.

The chain recombines TRBV2 with TRBJ1-1, with D unresolved. V dropped 7 bases and J dropped 4 bases, with 16 bases sitting between them. Germline CDR1 is SNHLY and CDR2 is FYNNEI. This CDR3 region has 14 residues. In DNA, the CDR3 is TGTGCCAGCATTAAAACTCTTCTCGGCACTGAAGCTTTCTTT. It yields the protein CASIKTLLGTEAFF.

V usage is TRBV5-1 and J usage is TRBJ2-1; 8 nucleotides line up with TRBD1. After removal of 1 base from V and 7 bases from J, the junction contained 7 bases not matched to a gene. This CDR3 is 15 amino acids long. CDR1 and CDR2 (germline): SGHRS, YFSETQ. The CDR3 region has the DNA TGCGCCAGCAGCTTGTGGGGCAGGGGGCTGAATGAGCAGTTCTTC. Translating it yields CASSLWGRGLNEQFF.

The chain links TRBV28 to TRBJ1-2; D unclear. Trimming left V 3 bases short and J 4 bases short, with 12 bases between. Per the germline V gene, CDR1 is MDHEN and CDR2 is SYDVKM. The CDR3 consists of 14 residues. The CDR3 reads CASSFPPTGYGYTF. CDR3 coding DNA: TGTGCCAGCAGTTTTCCCCCTACCGGCTATGGCTACACCTTC.

The V and J genes are TRBV7-2 and TRBJ1-1; perhaps TRBD1 as D (6 bases). Per the germline V gene, CDR1 is SGHTA and CDR2 is FQGNSA. The CDR3 loop spans 14 amino acids. The germline V and J ends were trimmed by 4 bases and 1 base, with 10 bases remaining between them. CDR3: CASSSQGRNTEAFF. CDR3 nucleotides: TGTGCCAGCAGCTCCCAGGGGAGGAACACTGAAGCTTTCTTT.

This rearrangement joins TRBV14 to TRBJ2-1; TRBD2 might be the D (5 bases). The V gene lost 9 bases and the J gene lost 2 bases, with 11 bases spanning the gap. This CDR3 region has 13 residues. Germline loops: CDR1 SGHDN, CDR2 FVKESK. Written as DNA, the CDR3 is TGTGCCAGGCCGGGGTTAACCTACAATGAGCAGTTCTTC. Translating it yields CARPGLTYNEQFF.

The chain employs TRBV30 and TRBJ1-4; 7 nucleotides align to TRBD1. CDR3 size: 15 residues. J gave up 8 bases and V 3 bases, and 12 bases lay outside the gene matches. CDR1 GTSNPN and CDR2 SVGIG come from the germline V gene (reference sequence). The CDR3 sequence: CAWSGIGGFKEKLFF. In DNA, the CDR3 is TGTGCCTGGAGCGGAATAGGGGGCTTTAAGGAAAAACTGTTTTTT.

V gene TRBV6-5 combines with J gene TRBJ1-1; possibly TRBD1 for D (5 bases). Trimming left V 5 bases short and J 10 bases short, with 17 bases between. CDR3 size: 13 residues. The germline V gene encodes CDR1 MNHEY and CDR2 SVGAGI. DNA of the CDR3: TGTGCCAGCAGTCCGGGGGGGGGTGTCGGAGCTTTCTTT. Amino acid sequence: CASSPGGGVGAFF.

This clone turned up a few times. This chain links TRBV5-1 with TRBJ2-2; weak D call: TRBD2 (6 bases). Germline V gene data show CDR1 as SGHRS and CDR2 as YFSETQ. V shed 0 bases and J shed 8 bases, with 17 bases lying between them. This CDR3 comprises 16 residues. In DNA form, the CDR3 reads TGCGCCAGCAGCTTGGTGGCGGGATCCGTACCGGGGGAGCTGTTTTTT. Protein sequence: CASSLVAGSVPGELFF.

The chain carries TRBV19 and TRBJ1-5; 7 bases agree with TRBD1. This CDR3 region has 15 residues. With V trimmed by 4 bases and J by 2 bases, 5 bases remained unmatched. Germline V gene lookup returns CDR1 LNHDA and CDR2 SQIVND (reference sequence). In DNA, the CDR3 is TGTGCCAGTAGTACTGACAGGGCAGGCAATCAGCCCCAGCATTTT. Its translation: CASSTDRAGNQPQHF.

J is TRBJ1-2 and V is TRBV28; perhaps TRBD1 as D (6 bases). The CDR3 is 12 residues long. Trimming removed 4 bases at V and 10 bases at J, with 13 bases between. The V gene's germline CDR1 is MDHEN and CDR2 SYDVKM. The DNA for the CDR3 is TGTGCCAGCAGTTCCGGACAGACTACCTACACCTTC. It specifies CASSSGQTTYTF.